This passage covers 26 T cell receptor beta chains from one sample sequenced in a study of shared clonotypes between healthy human individuals. TCRdb keeps only in-frame clones here, not all; method: immunoSEQ multiplex PCR. Here the sample spans about 960,000 clones, about three quarters being singletons. Sequencing was carried out using memory CD4+ T cells sorted from blood. Noted subset: CD45RA-negative fraction. All receptors come from a young man in good health.

The chain employs TRBV5-1 and TRBJ2-7; tentatively, D is TRBD2 (6 bases). The V gene's germline CDR1 is SGHRS and CDR2 YFSETQ. The CDR3 is 13 residues long. With 5 bases removed from V and 7 bases from J, the gap between germline ends came to 16 bases. The DNA of the CDR3 is TGCGCCAGCAGGGGGCGGGGTGAAGGGGAGCAGTACTTC. Protein sequence: CASRGRGEGEQYF.

The chain joins TRBV7-9 to TRBJ2-1; 10 positions agree with TRBD1. The germline V gene has CDR1 SEHNR and CDR2 FQNEAQ (reference sequence). This CDR3 comprises 15 residues. V trimming: 5 bases; J trimming: 6 bases; junction bases outside the gene matches: 7. CDR3 region: CASSPRTGGANEQFF. CDR3 DNA: TGTGCCAGCAGCCCCCGGACAGGGGGGGCCAATGAGCAGTTCTTC.

This clone was observed a few times. CDR3 protein: CASSLGLAGTHTGELFF. DNA for the CDR3: TGCGCCAGCAGCTTGGGACTAGCGGGGACTCACACCGGGGAGCTGTTTTTT. The chain uses TRBV5-1 and TRBJ2-2, with 11 bases matching TRBD2. V dropped 0 bases and J dropped 3; count of bases not matched to a gene: 4. Germline V CDR1 and CDR2: SGHRS, YFSETQ. The CDR3 length is 17 residues.

This rearrangement joins TRBV30 to TRBJ2-1, with 12 bases that match TRBD2. The CDR3 extends over 18 amino acids. In germline, CDR1 is GTSNPN, CDR2 SVGIG (reference sequence). J lost 2 bases, V lost 2 bases, and 10 bases had no gene match. The CDR3 region is CAWSPTSGSLFPYNEQFF. The CDR3 DNA reads as TGTGCCTGGAGTCCGACTAGCGGGAGTCTTTTCCCCTACAATGAGCAGTTCTTC.

The chain links TRBV29-1 to TRBJ2-5, with 9 bases that match TRBD2. Trimming removed 3 bases from V and 2 bases from J; junction bases left unmatched: 10. This CDR3 is built from 16 residues. Per germline, CDR1 SQVTM and CDR2 ANQGSEA. The CDR3, as DNA: TGCAGCGTTGAGGCGTCTCTGGCGGGGGGGCAAGAGACCCAGTACTTC. The encoded protein is CSVEASLAGGQETQYF.

Remarks on this clone: This CDR3 fails to terminate in the conserved phenylalanine or tryptophan, so it likely reflects a read error. The limits of the CDR3 on the DNA are not certain, so only TCRdb's listed CDR3 is given. V is TRBV7-3 and J is TRBJ2-7; the D call in the table, TRBD2, was not verified against the DNA. Both ends counted, the CDR3 spans 9 residues. CDR1 and CDR2 from the germline V gene are SGHTA and FQGTGA. The CDR3: CASSSLAAG.

This clone was seen once. The chain has TRBV6-5 and TRBJ2-7; D unclear. CDR1 and CDR2 from the germline V gene are MNHEY and SVGAGI. The germline V and J ends were trimmed by 9 bases and 0 bases, with 9 bases remaining between them. CDR3 length equals 12 residues. The CDR3 DNA is TGTGCCAGTCTAGGTGACTCCTACGAGCAGTACTTC. Protein: CASLGDSYEQYF.

The chain links TRBV18 to TRBJ1-5; 7 bases align to TRBD1. The germline CDR1 and CDR2 sequences are KGHSH and LQKENI. J gave up 4 bases and V 6 bases, and 9 bases lay outside the gene matches. This CDR3 comprises 15 residues. The CDR3 reads CASSATGVRNQPQHF. Here the CDR3 DNA reads TGTGCCAGCTCGGCCACAGGGGTTAGGAATCAGCCCCAGCATTTT.

V and J are TRBV5-1 and TRBJ1-5, with a possible D match to TRBD1 (6 bases). This CDR3 has 14 amino acids. Trimming took off 2 bases at V and 4 bases at J, with 10 bases between the two ends. Germline V gives CDR1 SGHRS, CDR2 YFSETQ. Written as DNA, the CDR3 is TGCGCCAGCAGCTTTGGCCAGGGGAATCAGCCCCAGCATTTT. Translation: CASSFGQGNQPQHF.

The chain's CDR3 is CASSLQGPPGHNYEQYF. Here the CDR3 DNA reads TGTGCCAGCAGTCTCCAAGGGCCCCCGGGACACAACTACGAGCAGTACTTC. V and J are TRBV28 and TRBJ2-7; perhaps TRBD1 as D (6 bases). The CDR3 has 17 amino acids. Trimming removed 5 bases from V and 3 bases from J, with 23 bases in between. Germline V gene sequence: CDR1 MDHEN, CDR2 SYDVKM.

The chain uses TRBV10-3 and TRBJ1-1; TRBD1 is a possible D gene (6 bases). V lost 6 bases to trimming and J lost 0 bases, with 11 bases between them. CDR1 is ENHRY, CDR2 SYGVKD, per germline. This CDR3 region has 14 residues. The CDR3 reads CAIRPTGLNTEAFF. CDR3 nucleotide sequence: TGTGCCATCAGACCTACAGGGTTGAACACTGAAGCTTTCTTT.

This chain uses TRBV7-2 with TRBJ1-1; no reliable D call. The CDR3 has 13 residues. CDR1 and CDR2 from the germline V gene are SGHTA and FQGNSA. Trimming took off 2 bases at V and 3 bases at J, with 7 bases between the two ends. The CDR3 spells CASSLLWDTEAFF. CDR3 in DNA: TGTGCCAGCAGCTTATTGTGGGACACTGAAGCTTTCTTT.

This sequence joins TRBV27 and TRBJ1-3; 7 positions match TRBD1. J gave up 2 bases and V 6 bases, and 4 bases lay outside the gene matches. CDR3 length: 14 residues. The germline gives CDR1 MNHEY, CDR2 SMNVEV (reference sequence). CDR3 sequence reads: CASRAGTAGNTIYF. In DNA form, the CDR3 reads TGTGCCAGCAGGGCCGGGACAGCTGGAAACACCATATATTTT.

As for this clone: One junction end disagrees with the germline gene, perhaps due to a read error. CDR3 coding DNA: TGTGCTAGCAGCTTGGGCTGCACTGAAGCTTTCTTT. Translating it yields CASSLGCTEAFF. The chain employs TRBV7-7 and TRBJ1-1; D is unresolved. The CDR3 sequence is 12 residues long. Germline loops: CDR1 SSHAT, CDR2 FNYEAQ (reference sequence).

The chain employs TRBV10-1 and TRBJ2-2; D remains ambiguous. The V and J ends lost 2 bases and 0 bases respectively, with 10 bases between them. Germline assignment: CDR1 WNHNN and CDR2 SYGVQD (reference sequence). The CDR3 spans 16 residues. The CDR3 region is CASSEKGPTNTGELFF. CDR3 bases: TGCGCCAGCAGTGAGAAAGGCCCCACGAACACCGGGGAGCTGTTTTTT.

The chain combines TRBV2 with TRBJ1-1, with D unclear. Trimming cost V 6 bases and J 1 base, with 12 bases left between them. The CDR3 runs to 14 residues. CDR1 and CDR2 (germline): SNHLY, FYNNEI. The CDR3, as DNA: TGTGCCAGCAGCTGGTCGGCGGGGAACACTGAAGCTTTCTTT. Its protein product is CASSWSAGNTEAFF.

This clone was seen a handful of times. This rearrangement joins TRBV11-3 to TRBJ2-1; 7 bases agree with TRBD2. Germline V gene sequence: CDR1 SGHNT, CDR2 YENEEA. There are 16 residues in the CDR3. The J segment lost 4 bases and the V segment lost 5 bases, leaving 11 bases of the junction unmatched. Here the CDR3 reads CASSPRGEALYNEQFF. CDR3 in DNA: TGTGCCAGCAGCCCCCGGGGGGAAGCCCTGTACAATGAGCAGTTCTTC.

The rearrangement uses TRBV4-3 and TRBJ2-4; D possibly corresponds to TRBD1 (5 bases). CDR1 is LGHNA and CDR2 is YSLEER in the germline V gene. This CDR3 has 17 amino acids. V was pared by 1 base and J by 0 bases, with 13 bases between. The CDR3 protein is CASSQALDTLAKNIQYF. The CDR3 DNA sequence: TGCGCCAGCAGCCAAGCCCTGGACACTTTAGCCAAAAACATTCAGTACTTC.

The V gene is TRBV6-5, the J gene TRBJ2-6; D ambiguous. The CDR3 spans 16 residues. CDR1 is MNHEY and CDR2 is SVGAGI in the germline V gene. Trimming removed 2 bases from V and 1 base from J, with 9 bases in between. The CDR3 sequence is CASSYNTQSGANVLTF. The DNA of the CDR3 is TGTGCCAGCAGTTACAACACCCAGTCTGGGGCCAACGTCCTGACTTTC.

In DNA, the CDR3 is TGTGCCAGCAGCTCCGGACTAGCGGGTGTTGGTGAGCAGTTCTTC. This sequence encodes CASSSGLAGVGEQFF. The chain employs TRBV9 and TRBJ2-1, with 11 bases fitting TRBD2. The CDR3 consists of 15 residues. Germline V gene sequence: CDR1 SGDLS, CDR2 YYNGEE. J lost 9 bases, V lost 4 bases, and 9 bases had no gene match.

This chain uses TRBV19 with TRBJ1-1; the D gene is possibly TRBD1 (6 bases). This CDR3 has 14 residues. Per germline, CDR1 LNHDA and CDR2 SQIVND (reference sequence). Trimming removed 3 bases from V and 5 bases from J, with 13 bases in between. CDR3 nucleotide sequence: TGTGCCAGTAGTATTTCTGGGGGCCGTACTGAAGCTTTCTTT. Protein product: CASSISGGRTEAFF.

This clone was observed once. The chain carries TRBV5-6 and TRBJ1-6; unclear D gene. The germline V gene encodes CDR1 SGHDT and CDR2 YYEEEE. The CDR3 extends over 16 amino acids. V lost 4 bases and J lost 8, with 19 bases in between. DNA of the CDR3: TGTGCCAGCAGCCCTGTCTTGTTGGGCCTGGATTCACCCCTCCACTTT. Its translation is CASSPVLLGLDSPLHF.

The chain is built from TRBV5-6 and TRBJ1-6; D gene uncertain. Germline V lookup: CDR1 SGHDT, CDR2 YYEEEE. The CDR3 spans 15 residues. V lost 3 bases to trimming and J lost 6 bases, with 13 bases between them. CDR3 residues: CASSSRDPGNSPLHF. DNA for the CDR3: TGTGCCAGCAGCTCACGGGATCCTGGTAATTCACCCCTCCACTTT.

On this clone itself: This sequence may be a read error, since a much larger clone differs from it by one base. The chain has TRBV6-1 and TRBJ2-3, with TRBD2 identical over 7 bases. V lost 2 bases and J lost 4; bases outside the gene matches: 3. CDR3 size: 14 residues. Germline assignment: CDR1 MNHNS and CDR2 SASEGT. CDR3 residues: CASSENGGSDTQYF. The CDR3 nucleotides are TGTGCCAGCAGTGAAAACGGGGGGTCAGATACGCAGTATTTT.

This clone has only a few counts. V usage is TRBV5-6 and J usage is TRBJ2-1; D unclear. V gave up 4 bases and J gave up 5 bases, with 4 bases separating them. This CDR3 contains 11 residues. Germline V CDR1 and CDR2: SGHDT, YYEEEE. The CDR3: CASSVHNEQFF. CDR3 coding DNA: TGTGCCAGCAGCGTGCACAATGAGCAGTTCTTC. Looking up the rest from reference TRBV5-6 and TRBJ2-1 gives the full variable domain: DAGVTQSPTHLIKTRGQQVTLRCSPKSGHDTVSWYQQALGQGPQFIFQYYEEEERQRGNFPDRFSGHQFPNYSSELNVNALLLGDSALYLCASSVHNEQFFGPGTRLTVL.

Here the CDR3 DNA reads TGTGCCAGCAGCCTGCGACTAGCGGCTTATACGCAGTATTTT. It encodes CASSLRLAAYTQYF. This chain links TRBV13 with TRBJ2-3, with 9 bases identical to TRBD2. The ends lost 5 bases at V and 7 bases at J; junction bases unmatched: 7. Germline-derived CDR1 and CDR2 are PRHDT and FYEKMQ (reference sequence). CDR3 length: 14 amino acids.